Shown below are 2 T cell receptor beta chains from a single sample sequenced in a study of CD8+ T cells in alopecia areata. Sequencing relied on a cDNA template that was reverse transcribed from extracted RNA. Produced via immunoSEQ multiplex PCR; TCRdb's table is partial and in-frame only. Among 150,000 to 200,000 clones, about 72% were seen once, and the ten largest hold about an eighth. The material was CD8+ T cells sorted from blood, obtained at week 0. These receptors originate from a human donor with alopecia areata.

This clone has a handful of counts. The chain employs TRBV10-2 and TRBJ2-2, with D maybe TRBD2 (5 bases). CDR3 length equals 15 residues. The V end lost 7 bases, the J end lost 5 bases, and 17 bases lay between the germline ends. Germline CDR1 and CDR2: WSHSY and SAAADI. The CDR3 loop reads CASTHGISITGELFF. The CDR3 DNA reads TGCGCCAGCACCCACGGGATCTCGATAACCGGGGAGCTGTTTTTT.

The chain is built from TRBV5-1 and TRBJ1-2, with D hard to call. In germline, CDR1 is SGHRS, CDR2 YFSETQ. The V and J ends lost 4 bases and 8 bases respectively, with 12 bases between them. CDR3 length: 12 residues. CDR3 region: CASSGNSGGYTF. The CDR3, as DNA: TGCGCCAGCAGCGGAAACAGCGGCGGCTACACCTTC.